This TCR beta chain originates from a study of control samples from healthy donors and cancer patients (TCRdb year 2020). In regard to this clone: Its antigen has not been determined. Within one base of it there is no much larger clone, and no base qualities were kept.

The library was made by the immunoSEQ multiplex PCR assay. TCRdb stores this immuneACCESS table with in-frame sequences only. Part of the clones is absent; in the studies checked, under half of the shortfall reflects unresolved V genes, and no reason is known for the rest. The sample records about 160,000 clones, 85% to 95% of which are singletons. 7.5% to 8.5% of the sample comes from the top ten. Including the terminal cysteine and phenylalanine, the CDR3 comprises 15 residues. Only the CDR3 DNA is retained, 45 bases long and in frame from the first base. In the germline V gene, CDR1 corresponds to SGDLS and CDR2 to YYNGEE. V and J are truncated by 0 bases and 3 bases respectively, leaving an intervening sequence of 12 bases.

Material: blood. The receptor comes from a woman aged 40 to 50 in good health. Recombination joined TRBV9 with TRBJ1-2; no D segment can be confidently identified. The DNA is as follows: TGTGCCAGCAGCGTAGAGTCTTCCAGGCACTATGGCTACACCTTC. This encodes CASSVESSRHYGYTF.